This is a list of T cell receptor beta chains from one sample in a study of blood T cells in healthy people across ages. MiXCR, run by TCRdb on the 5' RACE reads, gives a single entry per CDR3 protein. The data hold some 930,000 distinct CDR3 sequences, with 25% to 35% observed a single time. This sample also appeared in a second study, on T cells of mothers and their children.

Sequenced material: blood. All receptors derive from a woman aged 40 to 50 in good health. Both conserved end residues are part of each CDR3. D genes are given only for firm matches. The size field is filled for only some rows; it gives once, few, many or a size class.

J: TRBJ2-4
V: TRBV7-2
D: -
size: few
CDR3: CASSLPSNIQYF
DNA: TGTGCCAGCAGCCTTCCGTCGAACATTCAGTACTTC

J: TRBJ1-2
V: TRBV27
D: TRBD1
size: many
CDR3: CASSLEGTGNGYTF
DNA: TGTGCCAGCAGTTTAGAGGGGACAGGGAATGGCTACACCTTC

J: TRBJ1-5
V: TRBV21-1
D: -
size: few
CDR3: CASSKCFYGRGNQPQHF
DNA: TGTGCCAGCAGCAAATGCTTTTATGGACGGGGCAATCAGCCCCAGCATTTT

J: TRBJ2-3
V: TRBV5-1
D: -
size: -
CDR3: CAGSLGPQGIEDTQYF
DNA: TGCGCCGGCAGCTTGGGTCCCCAGGGGATTGAAGATACGCAGTATTTT

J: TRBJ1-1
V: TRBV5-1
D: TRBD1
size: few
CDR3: CASSLAGTGEEAFF
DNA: TGCGCCAGCAGCTTGGCCGGGACAGGGGAGGAAGCTTTCTTT

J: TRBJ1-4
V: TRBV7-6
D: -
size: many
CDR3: CATKTGVNEKLFF
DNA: TGTGCCACCAAGACAGGAGTTAATGAAAAACTGTTTTTT

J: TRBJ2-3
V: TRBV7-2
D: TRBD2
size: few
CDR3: CASSLVWLAGGGTDMQYF
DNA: TGTGCCAGCAGCTTAGTATGGCTAGCGGGGGGCGGCACAGATATGCAGTATTTT

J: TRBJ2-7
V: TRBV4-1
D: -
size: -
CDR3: CASSQGGGAWYEQYF
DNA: TGCGCCAGCAGCCAAGGTGGGGGCGCCTGGTACGAGCAGTACTTC

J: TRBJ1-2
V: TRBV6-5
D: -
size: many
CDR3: CASSQGHNYGYTF
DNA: TGTGCCAGCAGCCAGGGGCATAACTATGGCTACACCTTC

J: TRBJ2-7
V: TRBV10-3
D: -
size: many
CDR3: CAIRDPGHPSSYEQYF
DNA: TGTGCCATCAGAGACCCGGGACACCCGAGCTCCTACGAGCAGTACTTC

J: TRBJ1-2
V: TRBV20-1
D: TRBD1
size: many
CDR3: CSAPLGQGAFYGYTF
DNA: TGCAGTGCCCCCCTTGGACAGGGAGCTTTCTATGGCTACACCTTC

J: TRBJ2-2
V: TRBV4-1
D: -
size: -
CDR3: CASSPGRLGGKAGELFF
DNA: TGCGCCAGCAGCCCCGGCAGGCTGGGGGGCAAGGCCGGGGAGCTGTTTTTT

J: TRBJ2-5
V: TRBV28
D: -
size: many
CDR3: CASSLFGPGQETQYF
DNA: TGTGCCAGCAGTTTATTTGGTCCAGGTCAGGAGACCCAGTACTTC

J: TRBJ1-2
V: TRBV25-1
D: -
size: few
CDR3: CASSEYTRVDGYTF
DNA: TGTGCCAGCAGTGAATATACCAGGGTCGATGGCTACACCTTC